Listed here is a single T cell receptor beta chain. The data belong to a study of blood T cell repertoires in COVID-19. With V trimmed by 0 bases and J by 5 bases, 3 bases remained unmatched. The CDR3 is 14 amino acids. Germline lookup yields CDR1 SGHVS and CDR2 FQNEAQ. Authors' analysis steps: Estimates of nucleated cell counts were drawn from the amplification of reference gene primers. TCRdb keeps only in-frame clones here, not all; method: immunoSEQ multiplex PCR. V and J calls and clone size follow that table, whereas D and trimming were derived from the DNA. The sample carries 400,000 to 450,000 clones, about nine tenths recorded once. Followed longitudinally, the Seattle patients had been enrolled during active infection.

This TCR was sampled from a woman aged 40 to 50 with COVID-19, enrolled during active disease. The chain uses TRBV7-8 and TRBJ1-2; 7 nucleotides line up with TRBD1. Sequences were obtained from peripheral blood. The CDR3 sequence: CASSLAGGGYGYTF. Here the CDR3 DNA reads TGTGCCAGCAGCTTAGCAGGGGGCGGATATGGCTACACCTTC.